The 8 T cell receptor beta chains below were found in one sample sequenced in a study of tumor-infiltrating lymphocytes in oesophageal squamous cell carcinoma. TCRdb itself ran the PCR reads through MiXCR, one entry per CDR3 protein. The sample has about 13,000 distinct CDR3 sequences, about 54% seen once; the top ten hold less than 45%. The specimen was esophageal tumor tissue. The receptor source for this set is a male donor with esophageal squamous cell carcinoma.

This clonotype has a handful of counts. This chain joins TRBV4-3 and TRBJ2-1, with 8 bases identical to TRBD1. CDR3 length equals 14 residues. Germline V CDR1 and CDR2: LGHNA, YSLEER. After removal of 1 base from V and 4 bases from J, the junction contained 0 bases not matched to a gene. The DNA for the CDR3 is TGCGCCAGCAGCCAAGGGACAGGGTACAATGAGCAGTTCTTC. Translating it yields CASSQGTGYNEQFF.

This clonotype was counted a few times. The conserved phenylalanine or tryptophan is not found at the CDR3 terminus, so this likely reflects a read error. Because the CDR3's place on the DNA is in doubt, the DNA is left out and the CDR3 is given as listed by TCRdb. J is TRBJ2-1 and V is TRBV6-1; the table's D call, TRBD2, has no DNA check behind it. The CDR3 extends over 15 residues, inclusive of both ends. CDR1 is MNHNS and CDR2 is SASEGT in the germline V gene. The CDR3 spells CASSGGADNEQFFGS.

This clonotype occurred many times. This chain uses TRBV28 with TRBJ2-7; D is tentatively TRBD1 or TRBD2 (5 bases each). With 5 bases removed from V and 3 bases from J, the gap between germline ends came to 8 bases. This CDR3 comprises 12 residues. Germline V CDR1 and CDR2: MDHEN, SYDVKM. The CDR3: CASSGGFYEQYF. The CDR3 DNA follows: TGTGCCAGCAGTGGGGGATTCTACGAGCAGTACTTC.

This clonotype has at least ten counts. The rearrangement links TRBV18 to TRBJ2-1; 10 nucleotides match TRBD1. The length of the CDR3 is 14 residues. CDR1 and CDR2 from the germline V gene are KGHSH and LQKENI. V lost 3 bases, J lost 7 bases, and 3 bases stayed unmatched. The CDR3 DNA follows: TGTGCCAGCTCACCGGGACAGGGGATGAATGAGCAGTTCTTC. Its translation is CASSPGQGMNEQFF.

The V and J genes are TRBV7-2 and TRBJ2-6, with D tentatively TRBD2 (5 bases). The DNA end lines up better with TRBJ2-5; the J call may be wrong. CDR1 and CDR2 (germline): SGHTA, FQGNSA. CDR3 length equals 13 residues. CDR3 in DNA: TGTGCCAGCAGCTTACCTAGCTGGGAGACCCAGTACTTC. Protein: CASSLPSWETQYF.

In nucleotides, the CDR3 is TGTGCCAGCAGAGGGACAGGGTTCTCTGGAAACACCATATATTTT. This encodes CASRGTGFSGNTIYF. This chain connects TRBV12-3 or TRBV12-4 to TRBJ1-3; 9 bases align to TRBD1. CDR3 size: 15 residues. The trim removed 6 bases at V and 0 bases at J, leaving 3 bases unmatched.

V and J are TRBV7-6 and TRBJ2-7; D could derive from TRBD1 or TRBD2 (6 bases each). The end of the DNA fits TRBJ2-1 better, so the J call may be wrong. CDR3 length: 12 residues. Germline V CDR1 and CDR2: SGHVS, FNYEAQ. CDR3 bases: TGTGCCAGCAGCAGGGGGGTCGATGAGCAGTTCTTC. It is translated as CASSRGVDEQFF.

On this clonotype: The CDR3 does not end in the conserved phenylalanine or tryptophan, so this is likely a read error. The chain has TRBV12-3 or TRBV12-4 and TRBJ2-5; TRBD1 agrees at 7 bases. Trimming took 7 bases from V and 4 from J; bases not matched to a gene: 6. The CDR3 consists of 13 residues. The chain's CDR3 is CASINRGLETQYL. In nucleotides, the CDR3 is TGTGCCAGCATCAACAGGGGTTTAGAGACCCAGTACTTG.